A selection of T cell receptor beta chains follows, all from one sample in a study of OX40 agonist ivuxolimab in advanced cancers. Sequencing used immunoSEQ multiplex PCR; TCRdb keeps in-frame clones, though not all of them. The table has tens of thousands of clones, roughly 83% seen once. The material was CD4+ or CD8+ T cells sorted from blood, obtained in a trial of the OX40 agonist ivuxolimab. The receptors stem from an adult with an advanced solid tumor such as melanoma, head and neck, liver or kidney cancer. Both conserved end residues are part of each CDR3. Fields, in order: J gene, clone size, V gene, D gene, CDR3 protein, CDR3 DNA. A D gene is named only where the DNA matches it firmly. The size of a clone is reported for some rows only, either as once, few or many, or as a class for expanded clones.

j_gene: TRBJ1-5
abundance: NA
v_gene: TRBV2
d_gene: TRBD1
CDR3aa: CASSRTGLISNQPQHF
CDR3nt: TGTGCCAGCAGCCGGACAGGTCTGATTAGCAATCAGCCCCAGCATTTT

j_gene: TRBJ2-7
abundance: once
v_gene: TRBV7-9
d_gene: NA
CDR3aa: CASSLSSGGERASYEQYF
CDR3nt: TGTGCCAGCAGCTTATCGTCCGGCGGGGAAAGGGCTTCCTACGAGCAGTACTTC

j_gene: TRBJ2-7
abundance: NA
v_gene: TRBV7-9
d_gene: TRBD2
CDR3aa: CASSLGLAGSYEQYF
CDR3nt: TGTGCCAGCAGCCTGGGACTAGCGGGATCCTACGAGCAGTACTTC

j_gene: TRBJ2-7
abundance: NA
v_gene: TRBV7-9
d_gene: TRBD1
CDR3aa: CASSYMWDRTYEQYF
CDR3nt: TGTGCCAGCAGCTATATGTGGGACAGGACCTACGAGCAGTACTTC

j_gene: TRBJ2-2
abundance: once
v_gene: TRBV15
d_gene: TRBD1
CDR3aa: CATSREGRGPPGELFF
CDR3nt: TGTGCCACCAGCAGAGAAGGCAGGGGGCCACCCGGGGAGCTGTTTTTT

j_gene: TRBJ2-7
abundance: once
v_gene: TRBV28
d_gene: NA
CDR3aa: CASSLTRAWEEQYF
CDR3nt: TGTGCCAGCAGTTTAACCAGGGCTTGGGAGGAGCAGTACTTC

j_gene: TRBJ2-3
abundance: NA
v_gene: TRBV6-5
d_gene: NA
CDR3aa: CASNGAGESDTQYF
CDR3nt: TGTGCCAGCAACGGGGCAGGGGAGTCAGATACGCAGTATTTT

j_gene: TRBJ2-4
abundance: NA
v_gene: TRBV28
d_gene: NA
CDR3aa: CASSPGRELNIQYF
CDR3nt: TGTGCCAGCAGTCCCGGACGGGAACTCAACATTCAGTACTTC

j_gene: TRBJ1-4
abundance: NA
v_gene: TRBV15
d_gene: TRBD1
CDR3aa: CATSGQGNEKLFF
CDR3nt: TGTGCCACCTCGGGACAGGGAAATGAAAAACTGTTTTTT

j_gene: TRBJ1-5
abundance: NA
v_gene: TRBV28
d_gene: TRBD1
CDR3aa: CASSNQGGTGSQPQHF
CDR3nt: TGTGCCAGCAGTAATCAGGGGGGGACTGGGAGTCAGCCCCAGCATTTT

j_gene: TRBJ2-3
abundance: once
v_gene: TRBV7-9
d_gene: NA
CDR3aa: CASSLAVIADSSTDTQYF
CDR3nt: TGTGCCAGCAGCTTAGCCGTCATAGCGGATTCTAGCACAGATACGCAGTATTTT

j_gene: TRBJ2-4
abundance: NA
v_gene: TRBV9
d_gene: TRBD1
CDR3aa: CASSPRQGVAKNIQYF
CDR3nt: TGTGCCAGCAGCCCGCGACAGGGGGTTGCCAAAAACATTCAGTACTTC

j_gene: TRBJ2-7
abundance: NA
v_gene: TRBV10-2
d_gene: TRBD2
CDR3aa: CASSEWLGLAAYEQYF
CDR3nt: TGCGCCAGCAGTGAGTGGCTAGGACTAGCGGCCTACGAGCAGTACTTC

j_gene: TRBJ1-2
abundance: once
v_gene: TRBV30
d_gene: TRBD1
CDR3aa: CAWSFLQGGDYGYTF
CDR3nt: TGTGCCTGGAGTTTTTTACAGGGGGGAGACTATGGCTACACCTTC

j_gene: TRBJ2-3
abundance: NA
v_gene: TRBV6-5
d_gene: NA
CDR3aa: CASRLRLGRDTQYF
CDR3nt: TGTGCCAGCAGGCTCAGACTAGGGAGAGATACGCAGTATTTT

j_gene: TRBJ2-7
abundance: NA
v_gene: TRBV28
d_gene: NA
CDR3aa: CASSFSGSNEQYF
CDR3nt: TGTGCCAGCAGTTTTTCGGGGAGCAACGAGCAGTACTTC

j_gene: TRBJ2-5
abundance: NA
v_gene: TRBV11-3
d_gene: NA
CDR3aa: CASSLGVGADQETQYF
CDR3nt: TGTGCCAGCAGCTTAGGAGTTGGGGCGGACCAAGAGACCCAGTACTTC

j_gene: TRBJ2-7
abundance: NA
v_gene: TRBV27
d_gene: TRBD1
CDR3aa: CASSLSTGAHYEQYF
CDR3nt: TGTGCCAGCAGTTTATCGACAGGGGCTCACTACGAGCAGTACTTC

j_gene: TRBJ2-3
abundance: NA
v_gene: TRBV7-8
d_gene: TRBD2
CDR3aa: CASSPLTSGSRTDTQYF
CDR3nt: TGTGCCAGCAGCCCCTTAACTAGCGGGAGCCGCACAGATACGCAGTATTTT

j_gene: TRBJ1-1
abundance: NA
v_gene: TRBV4-3
d_gene: NA
CDR3aa: CASSQGGLATEAFF
CDR3nt: TGCGCCAGCAGCCAAGGAGGCCTAGCCACTGAAGCTTTCTTT

j_gene: TRBJ2-5
abundance: NA
v_gene: TRBV7-8
d_gene: NA
CDR3aa: CASSLELAGETQYF
CDR3nt: TGTGCCAGCAGCTTAGAACTAGCAGGAGAGACCCAGTACTTC

j_gene: TRBJ2-7
abundance: NA
v_gene: TRBV23-1
d_gene: TRBD1
CDR3aa: CASSHRTGGEQYF
CDR3nt: TGCGCCAGCAGTCACCGAACAGGGGGTGAGCAGTACTTC

j_gene: TRBJ2-3
abundance: NA
v_gene: TRBV11-2
d_gene: NA
CDR3aa: CASRSADTQYF
CDR3nt: TGTGCCAGCAGGAGCGCAGATACGCAGTATTTT

j_gene: TRBJ2-1
abundance: NA
v_gene: TRBV6-6
d_gene: TRBD1
CDR3aa: CASSLGTGGNEQFF
CDR3nt: TGTGCCAGCAGCCTAGGGACAGGGGGCAATGAGCAGTTCTTC

j_gene: TRBJ1-1
abundance: NA
v_gene: TRBV6-5
d_gene: NA
CDR3aa: CASSYSPGLGTEAFF
CDR3nt: TGTGCCAGCAGTTACTCTCCGGGCTTAGGCACTGAAGCTTTCTTT

j_gene: TRBJ2-3
abundance: NA
v_gene: TRBV25-1
d_gene: NA
CDR3aa: CASSPGTSPSDTQYF
CDR3nt: TGTGCCAGCAGCCCCGGGACCTCGCCCTCAGATACGCAGTATTTT

j_gene: TRBJ2-7
abundance: NA
v_gene: TRBV6-6
d_gene: NA
CDR3aa: CASSHGTQPYEQYF
CDR3nt: TGTGCCAGCAGTCACGGGACTCAGCCCTACGAGCAGTACTTC

j_gene: TRBJ1-1
abundance: NA
v_gene: TRBV6-5
d_gene: NA
CDR3aa: CASSHPPERKTEAFF
CDR3nt: TGTGCCAGCAGCCACCCCCCGGAAAGAAAAACTGAAGCTTTCTTT

j_gene: TRBJ2-1
abundance: NA
v_gene: TRBV19
d_gene: TRBD2
CDR3aa: CASSTTSGDYNEQFF
CDR3nt: TGTGCCAGTAGTACGACTAGCGGGGACTACAATGAGCAGTTCTTC

j_gene: TRBJ2-5
abundance: NA
v_gene: TRBV1
d_gene: NA
CDR3aa: CTSSQDKGGRKTQYF
CDR3nt: TGCACCAGCAGCCAAGATAAGGGGGGCAGGAAGACCCAGTACTTC

j_gene: TRBJ2-3
abundance: NA
v_gene: TRBV10-1
d_gene: NA
CDR3aa: CASRAGVGSTDTQYF
CDR3nt: TGCGCCAGTCGGGCAGGGGTAGGATCAACAGATACGCAGTATTTT

j_gene: TRBJ2-5
abundance: NA
v_gene: TRBV21-1
d_gene: NA
CDR3aa: CASSKTTGGVETQYF
CDR3nt: TGTGCCAGCAGCAAAACAACGGGGGGGGTGGAGACCCAGTACTTC

j_gene: TRBJ2-7
abundance: NA
v_gene: TRBV19
d_gene: NA
CDR3aa: CASSILPSYEQYF
CDR3nt: TGTGCCAGTAGTATACTTCCCTCCTACGAGCAGTACTTC

j_gene: TRBJ2-7
abundance: NA
v_gene: TRBV10-3
d_gene: TRBD1
CDR3aa: CAISEPRTGDEQYF
CDR3nt: TGTGCCATCAGTGAGCCCCGAACAGGGGACGAGCAGTACTTC

j_gene: TRBJ2-7
abundance: NA
v_gene: TRBV7-9
d_gene: TRBD2
CDR3aa: CASSRESGSRYEQYF
CDR3nt: TGTGCCAGCAGCCGGGAAAGCGGGAGTAGGTACGAGCAGTACTTC

j_gene: TRBJ1-5
abundance: NA
v_gene: TRBV6-6
d_gene: NA
CDR3aa: CASSYFVPADQPQHF
CDR3nt: TGTGCCAGCAGTTACTTCGTTCCAGCGGATCAGCCCCAGCATTTT

j_gene: TRBJ1-2
abundance: NA
v_gene: TRBV7-9
d_gene: TRBD1
CDR3aa: CASSLTPGQGNYGYTF
CDR3nt: TGTGCCAGCAGCTTAACGCCGGGACAGGGAAACTATGGCTACACCTTC

j_gene: TRBJ1-1
abundance: NA
v_gene: TRBV6-5
d_gene: NA
CDR3aa: CASSYRQIGEAFF
CDR3nt: TGTGCCAGCAGTTACCGACAGATAGGTGAAGCTTTCTTT

j_gene: TRBJ2-2
abundance: NA
v_gene: TRBV19
d_gene: NA
CDR3aa: CASSMGGELFF
CDR3nt: TGTGCCAGTAGTATGGGTGGGGAGCTGTTTTTT

j_gene: TRBJ1-2
abundance: NA
v_gene: TRBV4-2
d_gene: TRBD1
CDR3aa: CASSGGTAGNYGYTF
CDR3nt: TGTGCCAGCAGCGGAGGGACAGCTGGGAACTATGGCTACACCTTC

j_gene: TRBJ1-2
abundance: NA
v_gene: TRBV29-1
d_gene: TRBD1
CDR3aa: CSVGQGANGYTF
CDR3nt: TGCAGCGTAGGACAGGGGGCGAATGGCTACACCTTC

j_gene: TRBJ2-7
abundance: NA
v_gene: TRBV27
d_gene: TRBD2
CDR3aa: CASRLAGGPSEQYF
CDR3nt: TGTGCCAGCAGGCTAGCGGGGGGCCCCTCCGAGCAGTACTTC

j_gene: TRBJ2-1
abundance: once
v_gene: TRBV5-6
d_gene: NA
CDR3aa: CASSLTRGEQFF
CDR3nt: TGTGCCAGCAGCTTAACTCGTGGTGAGCAGTTCTTC

j_gene: TRBJ1-4
abundance: NA
v_gene: TRBV5-4
d_gene: NA
CDR3aa: CASSLRGSGDEKLFF
CDR3nt: TGTGCCAGCAGCTTGCGAGGCTCCGGAGATGAAAAACTGTTTTTT

j_gene: TRBJ2-5
abundance: NA
v_gene: TRBV25-1
d_gene: TRBD1
CDR3aa: CASSEWTGTETQYF
CDR3nt: TGTGCCAGCAGTGAATGGACAGGGACAGAGACCCAGTACTTC